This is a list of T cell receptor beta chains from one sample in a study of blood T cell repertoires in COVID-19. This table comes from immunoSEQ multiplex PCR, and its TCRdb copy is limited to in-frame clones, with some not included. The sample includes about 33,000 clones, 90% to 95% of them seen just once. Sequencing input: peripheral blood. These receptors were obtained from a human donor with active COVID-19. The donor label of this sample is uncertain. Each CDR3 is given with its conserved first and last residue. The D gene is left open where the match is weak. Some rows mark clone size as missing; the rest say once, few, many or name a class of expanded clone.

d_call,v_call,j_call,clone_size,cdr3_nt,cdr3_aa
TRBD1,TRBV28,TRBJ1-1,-,TGTGCCAGCAGTTTAATCGGGGGACAGGGGGAGAACACTGAAGCTTTCTTT,CASSLIGGQGENTEAFF
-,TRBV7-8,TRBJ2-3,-,TGTGCCAGCACCATTAAAGTGTCATTGGCAACGGATACGCAGTATTTT,CASTIKVSLATDTQYF
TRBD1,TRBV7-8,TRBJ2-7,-,TGTGCCAGCAGCTCCACAGGGGGTAGGTCCTACGAGCAGTACTTC,CASSSTGGRSYEQYF
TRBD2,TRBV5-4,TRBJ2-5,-,TGTGCCAGCAGGCTTTCACTAGCGGGTAAAGAGACCCAGTACTTC,CASRLSLAGKETQYF
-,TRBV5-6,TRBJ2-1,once,TGTGCCAGCAGATCGACTTGGGGGAGGAATGAGCAGTTCTTC,CASRSTWGRNEQFF
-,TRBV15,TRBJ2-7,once,TGTGCCACCAGCAGAGGCAGGGGCTCCTACGAGCAGTACTTC,CATSRGRGSYEQYF
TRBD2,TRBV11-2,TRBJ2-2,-,TGTGCCAGCAGCTCCGGACTAGCGGGAGGCAGTGGGGAGCTGTTTTTT,CASSSGLAGGSGELFF
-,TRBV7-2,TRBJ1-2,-,TGTGCCAGCAGCGTAACCCAGGGCGGGGGAAATGGCTACACCTTC,CASSVTQGGGNGYTF
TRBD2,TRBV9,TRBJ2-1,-,TGTGCCAGCAGCGTAGAAGCGGGGGTGCACAATGAGCAGTTCTTC,CASSVEAGVHNEQFF
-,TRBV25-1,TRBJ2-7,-,TGTGCCAGCACCCTCGGAGGGGTTTACGAGCAGTACTTC,CASTLGGVYEQYF
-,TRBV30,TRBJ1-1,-,TGTGCCTGGAATACAGACAGTAACACTGAAGCTTTCTTT,CAWNTDSNTEAFF
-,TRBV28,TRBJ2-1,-,TGTGCCAGCAGTCCCGGGGGAGGGGGTCTGTCCTACAATGAGCAGTTCTTC,CASSPGGGGLSYNEQFF
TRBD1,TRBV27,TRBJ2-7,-,TGTGCCAGCTTTCATTACAGGGGTAGCTCCTACGAGCAGTACTTC,CASFHYRGSSYEQYF
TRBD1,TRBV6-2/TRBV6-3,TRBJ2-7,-,TGTGCCAGCAGTTACGTGGGACAGGTGAGGCAGTACTTC,CASSYVGQVRQYF
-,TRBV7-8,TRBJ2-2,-,TGTGCCAGCAGCTTAAACGGGCTAGCCCGCGCCACCGGGGAGCTGTTTTTT,CASSLNGLARATGELFF
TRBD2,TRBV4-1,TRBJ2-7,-,TGCGCCAGCAGCCAAGTGCGGCTAGCGGGAGCCCACGAGCAGTACTTC,CASSQVRLAGAHEQYF
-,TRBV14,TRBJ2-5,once,TGTGCCAGCAGCCAAGAGGCGGACAACCAAGAGACCCAGTACTTC,CASSQEADNQETQYF
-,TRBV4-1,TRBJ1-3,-,TGCGCCAGCAGCCAAGATGTAGCCTCAAGCTCTGGAAACACCATATATTTT,CASSQDVASSSGNTIYF
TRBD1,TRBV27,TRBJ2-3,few,TGTGCCAGCAGCGACAGGGGGATCGCAGATACGCAGTATTTT,CASSDRGIADTQYF
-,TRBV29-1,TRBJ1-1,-,TGCAGCGTTGGTAGGAACACTGAAGCTTTCTTT,CSVGRNTEAFF
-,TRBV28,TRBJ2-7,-,TGTGCCAGCATCCCGAGGGTTCCCTACGAGCAGTACTTC,CASIPRVPYEQYF
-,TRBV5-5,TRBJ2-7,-,TGTGCCAGCAGCTGGGACACTCTGGGGGAGCAGTACTTC,CASSWDTLGEQYF
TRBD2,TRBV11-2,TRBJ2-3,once,TGTGCCAGCAGCTTAGAGGGACTAGCGTCCTCTAGCACAGATACGCAGTATTTT,CASSLEGLASSSTDTQYF
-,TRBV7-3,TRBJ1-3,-,TGTGCCAGCAGCTTAAGCGGGGGCTTCGGAAACACCATATATTTT,CASSLSGGFGNTIYF
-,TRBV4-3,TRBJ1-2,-,TGCGCCAGCAGCCAAGAAACAGGGCAAGCTAACTATGGCTACACCTTC,CASSQETGQANYGYTF
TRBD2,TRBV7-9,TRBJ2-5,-,TGTGCCAGCAGCTCGACTAGCGGGGGGTTTCAAGAGACCCAGTACTTC,CASSSTSGGFQETQYF
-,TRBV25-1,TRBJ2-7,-,TGTGCCAGTTCCGATTCAGGGGTCCTCTACGAGCAGTACTTC,CASSDSGVLYEQYF
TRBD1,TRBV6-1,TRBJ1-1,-,TGTGCCAGCAGTGAAGGACATGTAATGGGGACAGGAGCTTTCTTT,CASSEGHVMGTGAFF
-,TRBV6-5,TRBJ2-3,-,TGTGCCAGCCGATCCGGGAAGGGGGGCACAGATACGCAGTATTTT,CASRSGKGGTDTQYF
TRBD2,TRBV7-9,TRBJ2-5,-,TGTGCCAGCAGCTTAGGAAGACTAGCGCGGGAGACCCAGTACTTC,CASSLGRLARETQYF
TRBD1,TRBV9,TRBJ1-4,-,TGTGCCAGCAGCGTAGGACTAGGGACAGGGCTTCGGGCAACTAATGAAAAACTGTTTTTT,CASSVGLGTGLRATNEKLFF
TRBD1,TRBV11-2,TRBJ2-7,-,TGTGCCAGCAGCCCGGACAGGGGCGGGCAGTACTTC,CASSPDRGGQYF
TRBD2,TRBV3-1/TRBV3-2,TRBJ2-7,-,TGTGCCAGCAGCCAACTAGCGGGGGTCCACTACGAGCAGTACTTC,CASSQLAGVHYEQYF
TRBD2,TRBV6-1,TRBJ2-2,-,TGTGCCAGCAGTGCGGTTAGCGGGGGGGTCGGCGGGGAGCTGTTTTTT,CASSAVSGGVGGELFF
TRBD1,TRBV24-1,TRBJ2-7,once,TGTGCCACCAGTGATGCCAGGGGGCCCGCCGACGAGCAGTACTTC,CATSDARGPADEQYF
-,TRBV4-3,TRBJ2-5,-,TGCGCCAGCAGCCAAGATTGGAGGGTCCAAGAGACCCAGTACTTC,CASSQDWRVQETQYF
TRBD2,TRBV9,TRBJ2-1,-,TGTGCCAGCAGCGTAGGGACTAGCGGCAACAATGAGCAGTTCTTC,CASSVGTSGNNEQFF
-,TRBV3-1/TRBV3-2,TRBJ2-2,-,TGTGCCAGCAGCCAGCGGCAGGGGAACACCGGGGAGCTGTTTTTT,CASSQRQGNTGELFF
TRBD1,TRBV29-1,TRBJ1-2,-,TGCAGCGTCCCAGTTAGCGGACAGGGAAGAAACTATGGCTACACCTTC,CSVPVSGQGRNYGYTF
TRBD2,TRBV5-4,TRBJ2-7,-,TGTGCCAGCAGCTTGCGCGCTAGCGGCTACGAGCAGTACTTC,CASSLRASGYEQYF
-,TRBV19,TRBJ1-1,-,TGTGCCAGCGAGGGGGTAATCCCTTACACTGAAGCTTTCTTT,CASEGVIPYTEAFF